These 30 T cell receptor beta chains originate from one sample sequenced in a study of T cell clonality in common variable immunodeficiency. The repertoire was sequenced with immunoSEQ multiplex PCR; TCRdb's copy has only in-frame clones and lacks some. The repertoire consists of tens of thousands of clones, none detected only once. Specimen: peripheral blood mononuclear cells. These receptors were taken from a person aged 18 to 75 in good health.

This clone appeared many times. The CDR3 goes on 3 residues after the read ends, and that part is filled in from the germline J gene. V and J are TRBV5-1 and TRBJ2-7; 12 positions agree with TRBD1. Trimming took 4 bases from V and 2 from J; bases not matched to a gene: 10. The CDR3 runs to 17 residues. In germline, CDR1 is SGHRS, CDR2 YFSETQ. CDR3 bases read: TGCGCCAGCAGCGCACAGGCCGGGACAGGGGGCCCCTACGAG. It specifies CASSAQAGTGGPYE. The entire CDR3 is CASSAQAGTGGPYEQYF.

This clone has ten or more counts. The read halts 3 residues ahead of the CDR3 end, with the missing end drawn from the germline J gene. V usage is TRBV7-9 and J usage is TRBJ2-2; 7 bases match TRBD1. CDR1 is SEHNR, CDR2 FQNEAQ, per germline (reference sequence). This CDR3 is built from 14 residues. Germline trimming cut 5 bases from V and 6 bases from J; bases unmatched to any gene: 6. The sequenced part of the CDR3 DNA is TGTGCCAGCAGCCGGACAGGCGTATCCGGGGAG. It codes for CASSRTGVSGE. The full CDR3 protein reads CASSRTGVSGELFF.

This clone has more than one count but fewer than ten. The sequence runs out 3 residues before the end of the CDR3; the remainder is reconstructed from the germline J gene. The V call is TRBV5-1, the J call TRBJ2-7, with TRBD1 matching 10 bases. CDR1 and CDR2 from the germline V gene are SGHRS and YFSETQ. The CDR3 length is 13 residues. V shed 8 bases and J 2 bases; nucleotides not matched to a gene: 4. The chain's CDR3 is CASSGTGAYEQYF. Partial CDR3 DNA: TGCGCCAGTTCCGGGACAGGGGCCTACGAG.

This clone was counted at least ten times. The read terminates 3 residues ahead of where the CDR3 ends, so the germline J gene completes it. This chain links TRBV5-1 with TRBJ1-4; D ambiguous. Trimming pared 5 bases from V and 0 bases from J, leaving 5 bases between. The CDR3 is made up of 13 amino acids. Germline assignment: CDR1 SGHRS and CDR2 YFSETQ. The part of the CDR3 DNA that was read is TGCGCCAGCAGGTCCTCAACTAATGAAAAA. It is translated as CASRSSTNEK. The CDR3 in its entirety is CASRSSTNEKLFF.

This clone was recorded many times. The observed sequence ends 3 residues before the CDR3 terminus, with the missing tail filled in from the germline J gene. V is TRBV11-3 and J is TRBJ2-2; 7 positions match TRBD2. The CDR3 sequence is 15 residues long. Unmatched junction bases numbered 7, after V lost 5 bases and J lost 4 bases. Germline V gives CDR1 SGHNT, CDR2 YENEEA. Incomplete CDR3 DNA: TGTGCCAGCAGCCGTTCGAGCGGGGCCACCGGGGAG. Translated: CASSRSSGATGE. The whole CDR3 is CASSRSSGATGELFF.

This clone was recorded at least ten times. The missing CDR3 end, 3 residues past where the read stops, is filled in from the germline J gene. This chain joins TRBV5-4 and TRBJ1-6; the D gene is possibly TRBD1 (5 bases). V dropped 10 bases and J dropped 5 bases, with 13 bases sitting between them. Germline CDR1 SGHNT, CDR2 YYREEE (reference sequence). CDR3 length: 13 residues. CDR3 protein: CAGGAPNNSPLHF. CDR3 DNA (partial): TGTGCCGGTGGGGCACCCAATAATTCACCC.

At least ten counts were recorded for this clone. With the read ending 3 residues before the CDR3 end, the germline J gene is used to fill in that end. The chain has TRBV7-9 and TRBJ1-2, with 7 bases aligning to TRBD1. CDR3 length: 13 residues. Trimming removed 5 bases from V and 6 bases from J; junction bases left unmatched: 6. Germline V gene data show CDR1 as SEHNR and CDR2 as FQNEAQ (reference sequence). This chain's CDR3 is CASSPTGVNGYTF. The CDR3 bases that were read are TGTGCCAGCAGCCCCACAGGGGTAAATGGC.

This clone came up many times. The chain's CDR3 is CSARGYPVDRGGYEQYF. CDR3 bases read: TGCAGTGCTAGAGGATATCCTGTGGACAGGGGTGGCTACGAG. J is TRBJ2-7 and V is TRBV20-1, with TRBD1 matching over 9 bases. The read stops 3 residues short of the end of the CDR3; the missing end is completed from the germline J gene. CDR1 is DFQATT and CDR2 is SNEGSKA in the germline V gene (reference sequence). The V and J ends lost 1 base and 3 bases, in that order; junction bases with no gene match: 13. The CDR3 sequence is 17 residues long.

There are many counts of this clone. The read is 3 residues too short to cover the CDR3 end, so that end is filled in from the germline J gene. This sequence joins TRBV28 and TRBJ2-1, with 7 bases identical to TRBD2. J was trimmed by 7 bases and V by 2 bases; bases with no gene match: 14. CDR1 MDHEN and CDR2 SYDVKM come from the germline V gene. This CDR3 is 17 amino acids long. This CDR3 reads CASSLPTGTIAENEQFF. CDR3 DNA, as far as it was read: TGTGCCAGCAGTTTACCTACCGGGACTATCGCAGAGAATGAG.

There are many counts of this clone. Sequencing ends 3 residues short of the CDR3 end; the germline J gene provides the rest. This chain uses TRBV7-6 with TRBJ2-7, with D maybe TRBD1 (5 bases). Trimming took off 0 bases at V and 2 bases at J, with 11 bases between the two ends. The CDR3 sequence is 15 residues long. The germline V gene has CDR1 SGHVS and CDR2 FNYEAQ. The sequenced CDR3 bases are TGTGCCAGCAGCTTAGCGGTAGGGGCAGCCTACGAG. This translates into CASSLAVGAAYE. In full, the CDR3 is CASSLAVGAAYEQYF.

This clone appeared many times. The observed sequence ends 3 residues before the CDR3 terminus, with the missing tail filled in from the germline J gene. The chain carries TRBV10-3 and TRBJ1-2, with 8 bases matching TRBD1. The CDR3 contains 13 residues. The J segment lost 0 bases and the V segment lost 10 bases, leaving 4 bases of the junction unmatched. Germline CDR1 reads ENHRY; CDR2 reads SYGVKD. This chain's CDR3 is CASGTGANYGYTF. The sequenced CDR3 bases are TGTGCCAGCGGGACAGGAGCTAACTATGGC.

This clone has ten or more counts. Coverage ceases 3 residues before the CDR3 finishes, and the germline J gene fills in the end. The V gene is TRBV20-1, the J gene TRBJ1-2; 12 bases are a match to TRBD1. V lost 1 base and J lost 7; bases outside the gene matches: 16. Germline V gene data show CDR1 as DFQATT and CDR2 as SNEGSKA (reference sequence). CDR3 length: 18 residues. CDR3 DNA (partial): TGCAGTGCTAGAGCCACGAAACCGGGACAGGGGGCGCTTCTTGGC. It is translated as CSARATKPGQGALLG. The full CDR3 protein reads CSARATKPGQGALLGYTF.

The table lists this clone with many counts. The CDR3 end falls 3 residues outside the read, so it is completed with the germline J gene. This chain connects TRBV7-2 to TRBJ1-4; tentatively, D is TRBD1 (5 bases). Germline V gene data show CDR1 as SGHTA and CDR2 as FQGNSA. V shed 2 bases and J shed 8 bases, with 12 bases lying between them. The CDR3 is made up of 14 amino acids. CDR3 bases read: TGTGCCAGCAGCTTACTTACGGGGGGGGAAAAA. Protein sequence: CASSLLTGGEK. The whole CDR3 protein is CASSLLTGGEKLFF. The variable domain in full, with the rest retrieved from reference TRBV7-2 and TRBJ1-4, is GAGVSQSPSNKVTEKGKDVELRCDPISGHTALYWYRQSLGQGLEFLIYFQGNSAPDKSGLPSDRFSAERTGGSVSTLTIQRTQQEDSAVYLCASSLLTGGEKLFFGSGTQLSVL.

This clone was counted many times. Read coverage stops 3 residues before the CDR3 terminus; the germline J gene supplies the remainder. The V gene is TRBV20-1, the J gene TRBJ2-7, with 8 bases lining up with TRBD1. With 4 bases clipped from V and 0 bases from J, the junction kept 2 bases outside the gene matches. Germline V gene lookup returns CDR1 DFQATT and CDR2 SNEGSKA (reference sequence). The CDR3 runs 13 residues. The CDR3 is CSANTGGSYEQYF. CDR3 DNA, as far as it was read: TGCAGTGCTAACACAGGGGGCTCCTACGAG.

This clone was counted at least ten times. The chain's CDR3 is CASSRGEGYNEQFF. The sequenced part of the CDR3 DNA is TGCGCCAGCAGTAGGGGAGAAGGGTACAATGAG. J is TRBJ2-1 and V is TRBV5-1; D is possibly TRBD1 or TRBD2 (5 bases each). The observed sequence ends 3 residues before the CDR3 terminus, with the missing tail filled in from the germline J gene. Trimming took 5 bases from V and 4 from J, leaving 13 bases between them. This CDR3 comprises 14 residues. From germline, CDR1 is SGHRS and CDR2 YFSETQ. Variable domain in full (rest from reference TRBV5-1 and TRBJ2-1): KAGVTQTPRYLIKTRGQQVTLSCSPISGHRSVSWYQQTPGQGLQFLFEYFSETQRNKGNFPGRFSGRQFSNSRSEMNVSTLELGDSALYLCASSRGEGYNEQFFGPGTRLTVL.

This clone was recorded many times. The read finishes 3 residues shy of the CDR3 end, and the germline J gene is used to complete it. The V call is TRBV10-3, the J call TRBJ1-5; 8 positions agree with TRBD1. Looked up from germline, CDR1 is ENHRY and CDR2 is SYGVKD. V gave up 2 bases and J gave up 2 bases; unmatched junction bases: 2. The CDR3 runs to 15 residues. Incomplete CDR3 DNA: TGTGCCATCAGTGAGCAGACAGGGGGCAATCAGCCC. Protein product: CAISEQTGGNQP. The whole CDR3 sequence is CAISEQTGGNQPQHF.

This clone was found many times. The read ends 3 residues before the CDR3 terminus; that terminus is restored from the germline J gene. The J gene is TRBJ2-5, the V gene TRBV20-1, with 8 positions matching TRBD2. CDR1 is DFQATT, CDR2 SNEGSKA, per germline (reference sequence). Trimming at V came to 4 bases and at J to 2 bases, leaving 9 bases not matched to a gene. The CDR3 is made up of 15 amino acids. The sequenced CDR3 bases are TGCAGTGCTAAAGTAAGCGGGAGACCTCAAGAGACC. It codes for CSAKVSGRPQET. Given in full, the CDR3 is CSAKVSGRPQETQYF.

This clone appeared many times. The CDR3 is cut off 3 residues early in the read; its end comes from the germline J gene. The V and J genes are TRBV6-1 and TRBJ2-6; D is uncertain. Germline assignment: CDR1 MNHNS and CDR2 SASEGT. V gave up 3 bases and J gave up 0 bases, with 9 bases separating them. The CDR3 sequence is 16 residues long. Partial CDR3 DNA: TGTGCCAGCAGTGATGGGCAGACCTCTGGGGCCAACGTC. Protein: CASSDGQTSGANV. The entire CDR3 sequence reads CASSDGQTSGANVLTF.

This clone was seen ten or more times. The observed sequence ends 3 residues before the CDR3 terminus, with the missing tail filled in from the germline J gene. This chain connects TRBV7-9 to TRBJ2-1; D perhaps matches TRBD2 (5 bases). Germline CDR1 is SEHNR and CDR2 is FQNEAQ (reference sequence). The CDR3 sequence is 15 residues long. The V gene lost 5 bases and the J gene lost 0 bases, with 11 bases spanning the gap. The CDR3 bases that were read are TGTGCCAGCAGCATTAGCGCGCTCTCCTACAATGAG. This encodes CASSISALSYNE. The full CDR3 protein is CASSISALSYNEQFF.

As to this clone: The DNA ends 3 residues before the CDR3 does, and the rest of the CDR3 is filled in from the germline J gene. The chain links TRBV19 to TRBJ1-1; maybe TRBD1 (6 bases). The CDR3 has 14 residues. Germline V gene lookup returns CDR1 LNHDA and CDR2 SQIVND (reference sequence). The sequenced part of the CDR3 DNA is TGTGCCAGTAGGCTGACTAGCGGGGGACATACG. Translating gives CASRLTSGGHT. The whole CDR3 protein is CASRLTSGGHTAFF.

There are many counts of this clone. The read is 3 residues too short to cover the CDR3 end, so that end is filled in from the germline J gene. J is TRBJ2-1 and V is TRBV15; 7 positions match TRBD2. The J segment lost 6 bases and the V segment lost 1 base, leaving 9 bases of the junction unmatched. Per the germline V gene, CDR1 is LNHNV and CDR2 is YYDKDF (reference sequence). The CDR3 contains 16 residues. The CDR3 loop reads CATSRGGGAETNEQFF. The DNA read from the CDR3 is TGTGCCACCAGCAGAGGGGGAGGGGCCGAAACCAATGAG. Full variable domain (missing parts from reference TRBV15 and TRBJ2-1): DAMVIQNPRYQVTQFGKPVTLSCSQTLNHNVMYWYQQKSSQAPKLLFHYYDKDFNNEADTPDNFQSRRPNTSFCFLDIRSPGLGDTAMYLCATSRGGGAETNEQFFGPGTRLTVL.

This clone was observed at least ten times. The read halts 3 residues ahead of the CDR3 end, with the missing end drawn from the germline J gene. The V gene is TRBV20-1, the J gene TRBJ2-7; TRBD2 agrees at 10 bases. The V segment lost 2 bases and the J segment 5 bases; nucleotides outside the gene matches: 9. Germline V gives CDR1 DFQATT, CDR2 SNEGSKA (reference sequence). This CDR3 contains 15 residues. Partial CDR3 DNA: TGCAGTGCTAGATGGCTAGCGGGGGCGGGGAACGAG. It yields the protein CSARWLAGAGNE. The entire CDR3 reads CSARWLAGAGNEQYF.

This clone has a count of ten or more. The read comes to an end 3 residues before the CDR3 does, leaving the germline J gene to fill in the end. The rearrangement joins TRBV5-6 to TRBJ2-7, with D perhaps matching TRBD2 (5 bases). This CDR3 comprises 15 residues. The germline V gene encodes CDR1 SGHDT and CDR2 YYEEEE. The V end lost 4 bases, the J end lost 5 bases, and 19 bases lay between the germline ends. The sequenced part of the CDR3 DNA is TGTGCCAGCAGCCTCTCTGTCCGGGGATGGAACGAG. Translating it yields CASSLSVRGWNE. The full CDR3 is CASSLSVRGWNEQYF.

This clone showed up many times. Read sequence stops 3 residues before the CDR3 end, and the germline J gene provides the missing end. The rearrangement joins TRBV29-1 to TRBJ2-1, with 7 bases that match TRBD2. Germline loops: CDR1 SQVTM, CDR2 ANQGSEA. The CDR3 is made up of 19 amino acids. The J segment lost 0 bases and the V segment lost 3 bases, leaving 17 bases of the junction unmatched. The CDR3 spells CSVEGNARASGYSYNEQFF. The part of the CDR3 DNA that was read is TGCAGCGTTGAGGGAAACGCGAGGGCTAGCGGATACTCCTACAATGAG.

This clone was counted ten times or more. The read gets to within 3 residues of the CDR3 end, and the germline J gene fills in the rest. The V call is TRBV13, the J call TRBJ1-4; D is unresolved. V lost 0 bases to trimming and J lost 5 bases, with 7 bases between them. The CDR3 is 14 residues long. From germline, CDR1 is PRHDT and CDR2 FYEKMQ (reference sequence). The covered CDR3 bases are TGTGCCAGCAGCTTAGGTAGTAGAAATGAAAAA. This gives the protein CASSLGSRNEK. Given in full, the CDR3 is CASSLGSRNEKLFF.

Only a few counts were recorded for this clone. The junction differs from germline at one of its ends, possibly a read error. The CDR3 is cut off 3 residues early in the read; its end comes from the germline J gene. This CDR3 is also generated by other DNA sequences in the sample. The chain combines TRBV19 with TRBJ1-6, with D tentatively TRBD1 (5 bases). Germline lookup yields CDR1 LNHDA and CDR2 SQIVND (reference sequence). This CDR3 has 14 residues. Incomplete CDR3 DNA: TGTGCCAGTAGTATAAGGGGTGAGAATTCCCCC. Its protein product is CASSIRGENSP. The entire CDR3 protein is CASSIRGENSPLHF.

This clone was detected ten times or more. The CDR3 is cut off 3 residues early in the read; its end comes from the germline J gene. This sequence joins TRBV6-4 and TRBJ2-2, with D possibly matching TRBD2 (6 bases). Germline V gives CDR1 MRHNA, CDR2 SNTAGT. This CDR3 spans 14 amino acids. The V end was cut by 6 bases, the J end by 6 bases, with 14 bases between. The sequenced part of the CDR3 DNA is TGTGCCAGCAGCCAACGGGGGTGGTCCGGGGAG. Its protein is CASSQRGWSGE. The full CDR3 protein reads CASSQRGWSGELFF.

Many counts were recorded for this clone. The missing CDR3 end, 3 residues past where the read stops, is filled in from the germline J gene. V is TRBV11-2 and J is TRBJ2-5, with D perhaps assigned TRBD1 or TRBD2 (6 bases each). Per germline, CDR1 SGHAT and CDR2 FQNNGV. CDR3 size: 15 residues. V lost 5 bases and J lost 5, with 18 bases in between. The CDR3 here is CASSPRTAGGETQYF. Partial CDR3 DNA: TGTGCCAGCAGCCCCCGGACAGCCGGAGGGGAGACC.

This clone was counted many times. Read sequence stops 3 residues before the CDR3 end, and the germline J gene provides the missing end. The chain recombines TRBV11-2 with TRBJ2-7, with TRBD1 matching over 8 bases. From germline, CDR1 is SGHAT and CDR2 FQNNGV. CDR3 length: 15 amino acids. The J segment lost 1 base and the V segment lost 4 bases, leaving 6 bases of the junction unmatched. The DNA read from the CDR3 is TGTGCCAGCAGCTCGACAGGGGACCGATCCTACGAG. Translation gives CASSSTGDRSYE. The complete CDR3 reads CASSSTGDRSYEQYF.

This clone was counted at least ten times. The CDR3 end lies 3 residues beyond the end of the read and is filled in from the germline J gene. This chain uses TRBV5-1 with TRBJ2-1; D possibly corresponds to TRBD1 (6 bases). The CDR3 is 15 amino acids. The germline V and J ends were trimmed by 2 bases and 4 bases, with 13 bases remaining between them. Germline CDR1 reads SGHRS; CDR2 reads YFSETQ. The sequenced CDR3 bases are TGCGCCAGCAGCTTCCGGGACACCGTATACAATGAG. Its translation is CASSFRDTVYNE. The entire CDR3 protein reads CASSFRDTVYNEQFF.